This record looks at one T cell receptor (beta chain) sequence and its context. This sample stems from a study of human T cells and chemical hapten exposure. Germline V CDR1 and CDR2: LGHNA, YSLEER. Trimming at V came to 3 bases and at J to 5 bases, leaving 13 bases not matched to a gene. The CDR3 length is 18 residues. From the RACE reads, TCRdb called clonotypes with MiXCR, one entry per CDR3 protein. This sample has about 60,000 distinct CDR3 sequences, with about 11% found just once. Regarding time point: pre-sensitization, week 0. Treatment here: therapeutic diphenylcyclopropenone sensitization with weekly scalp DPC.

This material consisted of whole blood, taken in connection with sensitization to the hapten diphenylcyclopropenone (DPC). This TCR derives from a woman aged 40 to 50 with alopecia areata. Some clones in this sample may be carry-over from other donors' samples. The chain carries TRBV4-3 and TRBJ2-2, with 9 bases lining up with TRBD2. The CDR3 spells CASSQRVAGAGGTGELFF. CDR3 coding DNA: TGCGCCAGCAGCCAGAGGGTAGCGGGGGCCGGGGGGACCGGGGAGCTGTTTTTT.